The present entry profiles one TCR beta chain with its context. Synthesis of TCR beta cDNA was carried out from approximately 470 ng total RNA with a constant-region primer. Slightly modified ARM-PCR served as the procedure for the TCR beta libraries. These libraries came from three rounds of nested multiplex PCR. Use of TRBV1-TRBV30 forward primers with a C-beta reverse primer characterized the first two PCR rounds, which lasted about 11 cycles each. In TCRdb, the multiplex PCR reads were re-called with MiXCR into one record per CDR3 protein. The sample records tens of thousands of distinct CDR3 sequences, 70% to 85% being singletons. The approximately 17-34 mg bulk tissue piece was not sorted before simultaneous RNA and DNA extraction. This entry comes from a study of tumor-infiltrating lymphocytes in primary liver carcinoma. Across the whole study: Staging of the tumors gave T1-T3 N0M0, with widths of roughly 4.2 to 11 cm.

Per germline, CDR1 LGHDT and CDR2 YNNKEL (reference sequence). J gave up 6 bases and V 5 bases, and 1 base lay outside the gene matches. The CDR3 totals 12 residues. The sequence was collected from a man aged 35 to 55 with primary liver carcinoma and hepatitis B virus infection. Sequenced material: liver tumor tissue from sampling region 5. Subset described: tumor region T5, tumor centre. The V and J genes are TRBV3-1 and TRBJ1-5; TRBD1 agrees at 7 bases. Here the CDR3 reads CASSRGLQPQHF. The CDR3, as DNA: TGTGCCAGCAGCAGGGGGCTTCAGCCCCAGCATTTT.